Each of the 15 T cell receptor beta chains below was sequenced from the same sample in a study of T cells expressing NK-cell markers. One entry per CDR3 protein, without DNA, is what TCRdb gives after re-calling the 5' RACE reads. The table lists some 410,000 distinct CDR3 sequences. Sequencing was done on a sample of blood T cells: a sorted CD56 or NKG2C T cell subset, CD4+ or CD8+ T cells, or bulk PBMC T cells (not recorded which). The source is a woman aged 18 to 75 in good health.

This chain uses TRBV7-9 with TRBJ1-1; TCRdb's assignment of TRBD1 cannot be checked, as there is no DNA. The CDR3 has 15 residues. CDR1 and CDR2 (germline): SEHNR, FQNEAQ (reference sequence). CDR3 protein: CASSFAGLGDTEAFF.

The chain recombines TRBV7-2 with TRBJ2-5; as DNA is missing, the TRBD2 call by TCRdb cannot be tested. Germline V gene data show CDR1 as SGHTA and CDR2 as FQGNSA. The CDR3 is 17 amino acids. This CDR3 reads CASSLGTSGGLQETQYF.

The rearrangement links TRBV5-6 to TRBJ1-5; the D call of TRBD1 rests on TCRdb alone, since no DNA is present to check it. Germline loops: CDR1 SGHDT, CDR2 YYEEEE. This CDR3 region has 15 residues. The CDR3 reads CASSLSGRGGQPQHF.

The chain has TRBV11-1 and TRBJ2-3; checking the TCRdb D call of TRBD1 is not possible without DNA. The germline CDR1 and CDR2 sequences are SGHAT and FQDESV (reference sequence). There are 18 residues in the CDR3. The CDR3 is CASSTGGAGLEGTDTQYF.

V and J are TRBV7-2 and TRBJ1-2. This CDR3 has 15 amino acids. Looked up from germline, CDR1 is SGHTA and CDR2 is FQGNSA. CDR3 sequence reads: CASSYTAILTYGYTF.

The rearrangement uses TRBV28 and TRBJ2-7; TCRdb's assignment of TRBD2 cannot be checked, as there is no DNA. This CDR3 is built from 17 residues. Germline V gene sequence: CDR1 MDHEN, CDR2 SYDVKM. The CDR3 loop is CASSLPRRGSSLHEQYF.

The genes are TRBV25-1 and TRBJ1-1. CDR1 MGHDK and CDR2 SYGVNS come from the germline V gene. This CDR3 has 12 amino acids. CDR3 protein: CASSHDYTEAFF.

The J gene is TRBJ2-1, the V gene TRBV20-1; TCRdb's assignment of TRBD2 cannot be checked, as there is no DNA. Germline V gives CDR1 DFQATT, CDR2 SNEGSKA (reference sequence). The CDR3 is 16 amino acids. The CDR3 loop reads CSARPSSGGRYNEQFF.

This chain links TRBV10-3 with TRBJ2-3; TCRdb picks TRBD1, but there is no DNA to check that call. Germline V gene data show CDR1 as ENHRY and CDR2 as SYGVKD. The CDR3 runs to 15 residues. The CDR3 loop is CAISETGGTTDTQYF.

V is TRBV7-8 and J is TRBJ2-1; TCRdb designates TRBD1, a call that cannot be tested without DNA. This CDR3 comprises 16 residues. CDR1 and CDR2 (germline): SGHVS, FQNEAQ. The CDR3 loop reads CASSRVGGGIYNEQFF.

The rearrangement joins TRBV7-6 to TRBJ2-5; as DNA is missing, the TRBD1 call by TCRdb cannot be tested. The CDR3 has 16 residues. Germline V lookup: CDR1 SGHVS, CDR2 FNYEAQ. CDR3 sequence reads: CASSLGSWGPGETQYF.

V is TRBV6-1 and J is TRBJ1-1; TCRdb's D call, TRBD1, is unchecked because there is no DNA. The CDR3 extends over 14 amino acids. Germline lookup yields CDR1 MNHNS and CDR2 SASEGT. The CDR3 region is CASRWTGGGTEAFF.

The chain combines TRBV7-3 with TRBJ2-1; TCRdb's D call, TRBD1, is unchecked because there is no DNA. Per germline, CDR1 SGHTA and CDR2 FQGTGA. This CDR3 is 14 amino acids long. Here the CDR3 reads CASSLRDRGNEQFF.

The J gene is TRBJ2-5, the V gene TRBV9; the TCRdb D gene call, TRBD2, has no DNA to confirm it. This CDR3 has 14 residues. Germline lookup yields CDR1 SGDLS and CDR2 YYNGEE. This chain's CDR3 is CASSATGTSETQYF.

This rearrangement joins TRBV7-2 to TRBJ2-1. This CDR3 contains 14 residues. Germline lookup yields CDR1 SGHTA and CDR2 FQGNSA. The CDR3 is CASSLAGLSNEQFF.